This TCR beta chain was obtained from a study of T cell repertoires in cytomegalovirus infection. Study at large: Both recently identified HLA-C-restricted and well-studied HLA-B-restricted CMV epitopes were used in the study.

TCRdb recomputed calls from the reads with MiXCR, one row per CDR3 protein. The sample carries a few hundred thousand distinct CDR3 sequences, approximately 35% recorded once. In this sample, this clonotype turned up a few times. Its target is unknown. The V end was cut by 2 bases, the J end by 0 bases, with 20 bases between. Germline V gene data show CDR1 as SGHVS and CDR2 as FNYEAQ. CDR3 length equals 19 residues. This material consisted of cultured PBMCs, taken from culture after CMV antigen stimulation. The chain links TRBV7-6 to TRBJ1-3; tentative D call: TRBD1 (6 bases). This clonotype was sampled from a human donor in good health (CMV status not recorded). Some clones in this sample may be carry-over from other donors' samples. Here the CDR3 DNA reads TGTGCCAGCAGCTTAAGAATCCAGGACAGCAAACACTCTGGAAACACCATATATTTT. This translates into CASSLRIQDSKHSGNTIYF.